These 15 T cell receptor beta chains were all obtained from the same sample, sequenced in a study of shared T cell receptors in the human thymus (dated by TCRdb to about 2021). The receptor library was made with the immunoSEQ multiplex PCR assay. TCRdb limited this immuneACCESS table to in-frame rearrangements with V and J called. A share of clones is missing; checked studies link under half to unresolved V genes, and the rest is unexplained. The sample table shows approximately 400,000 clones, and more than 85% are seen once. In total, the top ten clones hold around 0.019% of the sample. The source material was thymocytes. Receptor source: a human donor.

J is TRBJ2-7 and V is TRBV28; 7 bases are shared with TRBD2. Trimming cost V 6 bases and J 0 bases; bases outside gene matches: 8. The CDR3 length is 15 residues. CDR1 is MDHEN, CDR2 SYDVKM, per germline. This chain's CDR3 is CASSHIRDYSYEQYF. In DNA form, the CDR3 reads TGTGCCAGCAGCCACATCCGGGACTACTCCTACGAGCAGTACTTC. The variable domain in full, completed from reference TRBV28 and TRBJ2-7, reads DVKVTQSSRYLVKRTGEKVFLECVQDMDHENMFWYRQDPGLGLRLIYFSYDVKMKEKGDIPEGYSVSREKKERFSLILESASTNQTSMYLCASSHIRDYSYEQYFGPGTRLTVT.

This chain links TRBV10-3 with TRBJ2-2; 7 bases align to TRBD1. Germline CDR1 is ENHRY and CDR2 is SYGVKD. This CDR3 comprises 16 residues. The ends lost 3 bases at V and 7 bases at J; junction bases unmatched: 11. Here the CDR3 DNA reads TGTGCCATCAGTGAAAGGGGGCAGACTGTAATCGGGGAGCTGTTTTTT. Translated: CAISERGQTVIGELFF.

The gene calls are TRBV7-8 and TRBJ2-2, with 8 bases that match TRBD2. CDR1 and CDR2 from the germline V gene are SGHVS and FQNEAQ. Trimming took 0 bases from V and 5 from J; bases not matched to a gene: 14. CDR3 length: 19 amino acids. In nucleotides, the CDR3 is TGTGCCAGCAGCTTAGCGGAGCCTTTGGGACTAGGGGGTACCGGGGAGCTGTTTTTT. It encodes CASSLAEPLGLGGTGELFF.

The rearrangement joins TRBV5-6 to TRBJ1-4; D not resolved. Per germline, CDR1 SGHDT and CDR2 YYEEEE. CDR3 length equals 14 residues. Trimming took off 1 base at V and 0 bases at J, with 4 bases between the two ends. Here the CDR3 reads CASSLSATNEKLFF. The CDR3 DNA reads TGTGCCAGCAGCTTGTCTGCAACTAATGAAAAACTGTTTTTT.

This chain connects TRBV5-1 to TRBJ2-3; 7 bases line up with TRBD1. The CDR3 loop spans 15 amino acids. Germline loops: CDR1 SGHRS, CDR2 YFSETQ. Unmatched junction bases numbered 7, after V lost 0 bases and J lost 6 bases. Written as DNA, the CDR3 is TGCGCCAGCAGCTTGGATCAGGGGGTAGGGGATACGCAGTATTTT. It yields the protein CASSLDQGVGDTQYF.

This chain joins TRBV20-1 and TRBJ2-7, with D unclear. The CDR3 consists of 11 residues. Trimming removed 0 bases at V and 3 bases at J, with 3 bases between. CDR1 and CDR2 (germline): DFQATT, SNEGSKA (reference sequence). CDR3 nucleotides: TGCAGTGCTAGAGACCTCTACGAGCAGTACTTC. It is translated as CSARDLYEQYF.

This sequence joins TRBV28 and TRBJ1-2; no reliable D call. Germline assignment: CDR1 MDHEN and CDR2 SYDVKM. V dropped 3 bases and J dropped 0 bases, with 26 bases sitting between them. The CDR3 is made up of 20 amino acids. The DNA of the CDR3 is TGTGCCAGCAGTTTTTGCAAAATCCCAATTACATTTTTAGCTAACTATGGCTACACCTTC. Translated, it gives CASSFCKIPITFLANYGYTF.

The CDR3 protein is CASTPRGGRDTGELFF. CDR3 nucleotide sequence: TGTGCCAGCACCCCTAGGGGGGGTAGAGACACCGGGGAGCTGTTTTTT. The chain employs TRBV7-2 and TRBJ2-2, with D possibly TRBD2 on 7 matching bases. The CDR3 loop spans 16 amino acids. V was shortened by 7 bases and J by 3 bases, with 18 bases between the two germline ends. The germline V gene has CDR1 SGHTA and CDR2 FQGNSA.

The DNA for the CDR3 is TGTGCCAGCAGAAGCCCCTCGAACACCGGGGAGCTGTTTTTT. It specifies CASRSPSNTGELFF. V and J are TRBV7-6 and TRBJ2-2; no firm D call. V lost 6 bases, J lost 0 bases, and 8 bases lay in between. Looked up from germline, CDR1 is SGHVS and CDR2 is FNYEAQ. This CDR3 has 14 amino acids.

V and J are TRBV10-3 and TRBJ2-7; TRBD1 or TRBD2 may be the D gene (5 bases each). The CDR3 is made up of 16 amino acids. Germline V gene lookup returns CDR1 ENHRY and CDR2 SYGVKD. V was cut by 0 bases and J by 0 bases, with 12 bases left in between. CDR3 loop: CAISESDGAGSYEQYF. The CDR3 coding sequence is TGTGCCATCAGTGAGTCCGACGGGGCTGGCTCCTACGAGCAGTACTTC.

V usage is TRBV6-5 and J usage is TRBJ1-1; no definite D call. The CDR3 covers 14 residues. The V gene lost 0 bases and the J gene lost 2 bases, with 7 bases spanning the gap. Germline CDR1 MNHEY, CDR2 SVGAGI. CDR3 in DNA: TGTGCCAGCAGTTACTCGAGGATAAACACTGAAGCTTTCTTT. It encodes CASSYSRINTEAFF.

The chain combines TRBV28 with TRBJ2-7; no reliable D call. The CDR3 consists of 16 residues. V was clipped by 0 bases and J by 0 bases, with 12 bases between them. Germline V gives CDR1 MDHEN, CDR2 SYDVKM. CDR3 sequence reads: CASSLCSGLSSYEQYF. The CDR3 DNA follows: TGTGCCAGCAGTTTATGCTCCGGCCTGAGCTCCTACGAGCAGTACTTC.

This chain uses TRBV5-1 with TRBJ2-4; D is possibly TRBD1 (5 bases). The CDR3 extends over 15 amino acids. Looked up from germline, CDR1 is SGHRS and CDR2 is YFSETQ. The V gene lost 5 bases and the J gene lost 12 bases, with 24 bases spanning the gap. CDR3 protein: CASRPDSVSQRGQYF. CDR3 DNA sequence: TGCGCCAGCAGACCCGACAGCGTAAGCCAACGCGGTCAGTACTTC.

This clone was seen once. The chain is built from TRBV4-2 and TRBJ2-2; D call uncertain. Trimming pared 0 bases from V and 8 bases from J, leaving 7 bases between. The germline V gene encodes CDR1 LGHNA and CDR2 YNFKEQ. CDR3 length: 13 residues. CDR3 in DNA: TGTGCCAGCAGCCAAGAAGGAGTGGGGGAGCTGTTTTTT. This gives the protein CASSQEGVGELFF.

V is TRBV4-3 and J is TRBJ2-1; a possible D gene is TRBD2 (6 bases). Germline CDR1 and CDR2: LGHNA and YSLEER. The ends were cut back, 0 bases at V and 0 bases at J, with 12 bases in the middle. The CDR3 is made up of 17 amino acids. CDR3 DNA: TGCGCCAGCAGCCAAGATCGGGCGGGACCCTCCTACAATGAGCAGTTCTTC. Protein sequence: CASSQDRAGPSYNEQFF.